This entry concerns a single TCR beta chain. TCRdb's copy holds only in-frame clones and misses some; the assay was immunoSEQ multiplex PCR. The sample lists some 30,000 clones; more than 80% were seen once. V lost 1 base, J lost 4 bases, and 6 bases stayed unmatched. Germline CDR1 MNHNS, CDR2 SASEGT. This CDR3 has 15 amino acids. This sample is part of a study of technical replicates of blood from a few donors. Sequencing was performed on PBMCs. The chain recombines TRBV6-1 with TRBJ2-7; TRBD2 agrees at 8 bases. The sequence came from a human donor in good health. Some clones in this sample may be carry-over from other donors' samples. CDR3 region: CASSEEAGGAYEQYF. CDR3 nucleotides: TGTGCCAGCAGTGAAGAGGCCGGGGGGGCATACGAGCAGTACTTC.